The 14 T cell receptor beta chains presented below share a single source sample, sequenced in a study of T-cell reconstitution after alpha-beta-depleted transplantation in children. TCRbeta library construction was performed incorporating unique molecular identifiers. TCRdb processed the PCR reads anew with MiXCR; each CDR3 protein has one entry. Of about 610,000 distinct CDR3 sequences detected, about 10% appear once; the ten largest clones hold 4%. The sample was PBMCs from the stem cell graft donor, taken from the stem cell graft. The receptors shown here come from a human donor who donated a stem cell graft to a child with acute myeloid leukemia.

CDR3 nucleotides: TGCAGTGCTCCTGCTAATGGCTACACCTTC. This encodes CSAPANGYTF. The chain links TRBV20-1 to TRBJ1-2; D call uncertain. Germline V gene lookup returns CDR1 DFQATT and CDR2 SNEGSKA (reference sequence). This CDR3 has 10 residues. The ends were cut back, 5 bases at V and 6 bases at J, with 7 bases in the middle.

This clonotype was seen more than once but under ten times. This chain connects TRBV20-1 to TRBJ1-5, with D perhaps matching TRBD1 (6 bases). Germline V gives CDR1 DFQATT, CDR2 SNEGSKA (reference sequence). The length of the CDR3 is 13 residues. Trimming took 0 bases from V and 6 from J, leaving 9 bases between them. This CDR3 is CSARDPGAQPQHF. The CDR3 DNA sequence: TGCAGTGCTAGAGATCCGGGGGCTCAGCCCCAGCATTTT.

This clonotype has only a few counts. V gene TRBV7-9 combines with J gene TRBJ2-3; possible D gene TRBD1, 5 bases. V was clipped by 4 bases and J by 5 bases, with 19 bases between them. CDR1 is SEHNR, CDR2 FQNEAQ, per germline (reference sequence). CDR3 size: 16 residues. The CDR3 is CASSSPSIPQGDTQYF. CDR3 DNA sequence: TGTGCCAGCAGCTCCCCGTCGATCCCTCAGGGAGATACGCAGTATTTT.

This clonotype was seen repeatedly, ten times or more. The chain combines TRBV12-3 or TRBV12-4 with TRBJ2-7, with D perhaps TRBD2 (7 bases). The CDR3 totals 14 residues. V gave up 3 bases and J gave up 6 bases, with 15 bases separating them. DNA of the CDR3: TGTGCCAGCAGTTTTGGGTTCGGGGGGCGCGAGCAGTACTTC. Protein: CASSFGFGGREQYF.

This clonotype was detected ten times or more. V usage is TRBV7-6 and J usage is TRBJ2-7, with D maybe TRBD2 (6 bases). Trimming pared 1 base from V and 3 bases from J, leaving 13 bases between. The CDR3 is 15 residues long. Germline V gene data show CDR1 as SGHVS and CDR2 as FNYEAQ. The CDR3 spells CASSLDLGLYYEQYF. The DNA of the CDR3 is TGTGCCAGCAGCTTAGACTTGGGACTTTACTACGAGCAGTACTTC.

The rearrangement joins TRBV4-3 to TRBJ2-7, with 7 nucleotides matching TRBD1. The CDR3 runs 15 residues. The ends lost 3 bases at V and 3 bases at J; junction bases unmatched: 8. Looked up from germline, CDR1 is LGHNA and CDR2 is YSLEER. This chain's CDR3 is CASSHLKGGVYEQYF. Written as DNA, the CDR3 is TGCGCCAGCAGCCACCTGAAAGGGGGCGTCTACGAGCAGTACTTC.

V is TRBV20-1 and J is TRBJ1-5, with a tentative D call TRBD1 (5 bases). The CDR3 contains 14 residues. Trimming pared 4 bases from V and 3 bases from J, leaving 13 bases between. Germline CDR1 DFQATT, CDR2 SNEGSKA (reference sequence). The CDR3 sequence: CSAKDSRNNQPQHF. As DNA, the CDR3 is TGCAGTGCTAAAGACAGCCGAAACAATCAGCCCCAGCATTTT.

V is TRBV5-1 and J is TRBJ2-1, with D tentatively TRBD2 (6 bases). Germline V gene lookup returns CDR1 SGHRS and CDR2 YFSETQ. The CDR3 covers 15 residues. Trimming shortened V by 1 base and J by 5 bases, and 13 bases separated the two germline ends. Here the CDR3 DNA reads TGCGCCAGCAGCTTGTTGGCTAGCGCCAACAATGAGCAGTTCTTC. Translated, it gives CASSLLASANNEQFF.

The chain uses TRBV7-9 and TRBJ1-2, with TRBD1 as a possible D gene (5 bases). The V gene lost 8 bases and the J gene lost 10 bases, with 14 bases spanning the gap. Germline CDR1 SEHNR, CDR2 FQNEAQ (reference sequence). This CDR3 region has 11 residues. The CDR3, as DNA: TGTGCCAGCGAATCGACAGCAATCTACACCTTC. Its protein product is CASESTAIYTF.

Only a few counts were recorded for this clonotype. The chain recombines TRBV20-1 with TRBJ1-2, with a possible D match to TRBD1 (5 bases). The germline V and J ends were trimmed by 3 bases and 0 bases, with 11 bases remaining between them. The V gene's germline CDR1 is DFQATT and CDR2 SNEGSKA (reference sequence). The CDR3 loop spans 14 amino acids. This CDR3 reads CSARREGTNYGYTF. The CDR3 DNA reads as TGCAGTGCTAGGCGAGAGGGGACTAACTATGGCTACACCTTC.

V usage is TRBV20-1 and J usage is TRBJ2-1; 11 bases align to TRBD2. Per the germline V gene, CDR1 is DFQATT and CDR2 is SNEGSKA (reference sequence). The CDR3 has 20 residues. Trimming removed 0 bases from V and 0 bases from J; junction bases left unmatched: 13. CDR3 DNA sequence: TGCAGTGCTAGAGATAACCGGGCTCCGGGACTAGCGGCCTCCTACAATGAGCAGTTCTTC. It specifies CSARDNRAPGLAASYNEQFF.

The chain uses TRBV6-5 and TRBJ2-1; D not resolved. The CDR3 runs 15 residues. Trimming stripped 0 bases from V and 3 bases from J, with 9 bases between. Germline assignment: CDR1 MNHEY and CDR2 SVGAGI. CDR3 bases: TGTGCCAGCAGTTACTCGAATAGGAACTACAATGAGCAGTTCTTC. Its protein is CASSYSNRNYNEQFF.

This clonotype was picked up a small number of times. The V gene is TRBV6-4, the J gene TRBJ2-6; weak D call: TRBD2 (5 bases). Germline CDR1 reads MRHNA; CDR2 reads SNTAGT. Trimming shortened V by 4 bases and J by 0 bases, and 10 bases separated the two germline ends. The CDR3 runs to 16 residues. The CDR3 protein is CASSGGESSGANVLTF. In nucleotides, the CDR3 is TGTGCCAGCAGTGGGGGAGAGAGCTCTGGGGCCAACGTCCTGACTTTC.

In DNA, the CDR3 is TGCAGCGTTGGAAGGGACAGGTCCTACGAGCAGTACTTC. It yields the protein CSVGRDRSYEQYF. The V call is TRBV29-1, the J call TRBJ2-7; 8 positions agree with TRBD1. V dropped 4 bases and J dropped 1; count of bases not matched to a gene: 3. This CDR3 comprises 13 residues. CDR1 and CDR2 (germline): SQVTM, ANQGSEA.